The 11 T cell receptor beta chains listed next were all sequenced from one sample in a study of T cell responses to AZD1222 COVID-19 vaccine. Libraries were prepared by immunoSEQ multiplex PCR; TCRdb keeps only in-frame clonotypes and omits some of them. Of 90,000 to 100,000 clones in the sample, around 85% were seen once. The source material was peripheral blood, sampled 28 days after the second AZD1222 dose. The source is an adult who received the AZD1222 COVID-19 vaccine.

A few counts support this clone. This chain uses TRBV10-3 with TRBJ1-3, with unresolved D. This CDR3 is built from 14 residues. Trimming shortened V by 1 base and J by 4 bases, and 8 bases separated the two germline ends. CDR1 and CDR2 from the germline V gene are ENHRY and SYGVKD. The CDR3 loop is CAISELKSGNTIYF. The CDR3 DNA sequence: TGTGCCATCAGTGAGTTAAAGTCGGGAAACACCATATATTTT.

This chain joins TRBV2 and TRBJ2-1, with 11 bases lining up with TRBD2. The CDR3 has 14 amino acids. Trimming removed 6 bases from V and 2 bases from J; junction bases left unmatched: 0. Germline lookup yields CDR1 SNHLY and CDR2 FYNNEI. CDR3 loop: CASRTSGAYNEQFF. The CDR3 coding sequence is TGTGCCAGCAGGACTAGCGGGGCCTACAATGAGCAGTTCTTC.

This chain joins TRBV2 and TRBJ2-5; D gene uncertain. V dropped 3 bases and J dropped 6 bases, with 2 bases sitting between them. Germline V CDR1 and CDR2: SNHLY, FYNNEI. The CDR3 has 10 amino acids. CDR3 in DNA: TGTGCCAGCAGTGAGAAGACCCAGTACTTC. Translated: CASSEKTQYF.

This chain links TRBV5-5 with TRBJ1-2; D is undetermined. Trimming took 2 bases from V and 5 from J, leaving 7 bases between them. The germline V gene encodes CDR1 SGHKS and CDR2 YYEKEE (reference sequence). The CDR3 length is 12 residues. CDR3 amino acids: CASSFEGYGYTF. The CDR3 DNA sequence: TGTGCCAGCAGCTTCGAAGGGTATGGCTACACCTTC.

This clone was detected only a few times. The chain couples TRBV29-1 to TRBJ2-5; D gene ambiguous. This CDR3 spans 11 amino acids. Germline CDR1 reads SQVTM; CDR2 reads ANQGSEA. V was shortened by 7 bases and J by 3 bases, with 9 bases between the two germline ends. The CDR3 bases are TGCAGCGCGGACCGCAAAGAGACCCAGTACTTC. This codes for CSADRKETQYF.

The chain links TRBV6-2 or TRBV6-3 to TRBJ2-1; the match to TRBD2 covers 7 bases. The CDR3 loop spans 15 amino acids. CDR1 is MNHEY, CDR2 SVGEGT, per germline. V was pared by 4 bases and J by 13 bases, with 16 bases of the junction left unmatched. CDR3 bases: TGTGCCAGCAGTTTGTCACTAGCGACACACGGGGTACAGTTCTTC. As protein: CASSLSLATHGVQFF.

V usage is TRBV6-2 or TRBV6-3 and J usage is TRBJ2-2; D is uncertain. V was cut by 5 bases and J by 1 base, with 11 bases left in between. The CDR3 loop spans 15 amino acids. Germline V CDR1 and CDR2: MNHEY, SVGEGT. The CDR3 DNA reads TGTGCCAGCAGTCCATGGGCGGAGAACACCGGGGAGCTGTTTTTT. Amino acid sequence: CASSPWAENTGELFF.

The chain uses TRBV13 and TRBJ2-7; D not certain. CDR1 is PRHDT, CDR2 FYEKMQ, per germline (reference sequence). Deletions cut 4 bases from V and 1 base from J, with 11 bases between. There are 14 residues in the CDR3. CDR3 sequence: CASSSSLVSYEQYF. The CDR3 DNA is TGTGCCAGCAGCTCATCTCTAGTTTCCTACGAGCAGTACTTC.

The chain carries TRBV4-3 and TRBJ1-2, with D hard to call. Germline values: CDR1 LGHNA, CDR2 YSLEER. The CDR3 length is 14 residues. Trimming left V 0 bases short and J 8 bases short, with 13 bases between. The CDR3 loop reads CASSQEWNVYGYTF. As DNA, the CDR3 is TGCGCCAGCAGCCAAGAGTGGAATGTCTACGGCTACACCTTC.

The J gene is TRBJ1-2, the V gene TRBV4-3; maybe TRBD1 (5 bases). There are 14 residues in the CDR3. Germline CDR1 and CDR2: LGHNA and YSLEER. Deletions cut 4 bases from V and 4 bases from J, with 13 bases between. The CDR3 region is CASSPPGGVYGYTF. The DNA of the CDR3 is TGCGCCAGCAGCCCACCTGGGGGGGTCTATGGCTACACCTTC.

The V and J genes are TRBV3-1 (or the pseudogene TRBV3-2) and TRBJ1-3; 9 bases are a match to TRBD1. The germline V gene encodes CDR1 LGHDT and CDR2 YNNKEL (reference sequence). V lost 5 bases and J lost 2; bases outside the gene matches: 4. CDR3 length: 15 residues. The CDR3 DNA reads TGTGCCAGCAGCGCACAGGGGGCCACTGGAAACACCATATATTTT. Residues: CASSAQGATGNTIYF.